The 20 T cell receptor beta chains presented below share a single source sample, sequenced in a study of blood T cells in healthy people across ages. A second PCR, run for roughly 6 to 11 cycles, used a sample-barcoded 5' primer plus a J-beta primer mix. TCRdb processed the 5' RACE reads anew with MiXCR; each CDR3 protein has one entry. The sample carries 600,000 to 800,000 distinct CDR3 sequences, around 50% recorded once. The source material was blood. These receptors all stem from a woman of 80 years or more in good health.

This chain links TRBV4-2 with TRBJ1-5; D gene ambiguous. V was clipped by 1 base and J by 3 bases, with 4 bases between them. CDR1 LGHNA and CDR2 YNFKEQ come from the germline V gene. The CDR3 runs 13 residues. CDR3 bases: TGTGCCAGCAGCCAAGGGGACAATCAGCCCCAGCATTTT. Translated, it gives CASSQGDNQPQHF.

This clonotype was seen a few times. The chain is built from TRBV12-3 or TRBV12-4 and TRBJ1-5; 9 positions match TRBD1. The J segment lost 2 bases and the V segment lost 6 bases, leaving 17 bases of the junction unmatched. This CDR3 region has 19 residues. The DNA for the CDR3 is TGTGCCAGCAGCCCAGCCCCTTATTCGACAGGGGGAGGCAATCAGCCCCAGCATTTT. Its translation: CASSPAPYSTGGGNQPQHF.

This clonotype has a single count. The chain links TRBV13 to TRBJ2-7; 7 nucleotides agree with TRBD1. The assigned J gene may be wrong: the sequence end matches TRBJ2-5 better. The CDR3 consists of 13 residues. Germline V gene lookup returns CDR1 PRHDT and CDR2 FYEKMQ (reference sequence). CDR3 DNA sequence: TGTGCCAGCAGCTCGAACAGGGGTGAGACCCAGTACTTC. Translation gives CASSSNRGETQYF.

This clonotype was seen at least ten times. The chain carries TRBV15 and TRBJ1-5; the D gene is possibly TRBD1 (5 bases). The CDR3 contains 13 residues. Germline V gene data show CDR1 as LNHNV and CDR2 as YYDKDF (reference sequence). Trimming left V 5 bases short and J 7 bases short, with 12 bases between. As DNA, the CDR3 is TGTGCCACCAGCCCTCAGGGATGGCAGCCCCAGCATTTT. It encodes CATSPQGWQPQHF. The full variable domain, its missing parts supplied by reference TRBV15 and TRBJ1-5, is DAMVIQNPRYQVTQFGKPVTLSCSQTLNHNVMYWYQQKSSQAPKLLFHYYDKDFNNEADTPDNFQSRRPNTSFCFLDIRSPGLGDTAMYLCATSPQGWQPQHFGDGTRLSIL.

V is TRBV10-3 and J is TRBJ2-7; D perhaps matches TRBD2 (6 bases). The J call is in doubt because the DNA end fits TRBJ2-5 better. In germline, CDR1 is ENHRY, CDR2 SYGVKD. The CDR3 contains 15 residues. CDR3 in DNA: TGTGCCATCAGTGAAACTACCACACCGGAGGGGACCCAGTACTTC. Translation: CAISETTTPEGTQYF.

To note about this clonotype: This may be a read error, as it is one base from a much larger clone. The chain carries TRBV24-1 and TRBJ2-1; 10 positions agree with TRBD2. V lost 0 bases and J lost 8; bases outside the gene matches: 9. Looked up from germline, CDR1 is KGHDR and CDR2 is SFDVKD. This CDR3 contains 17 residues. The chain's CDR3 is CATSDLVLAGVADEQFF. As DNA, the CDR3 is TGTGCCACCAGTGATTTGGTTCTAGCGGGGGTGGCCGATGAGCAGTTCTTC.

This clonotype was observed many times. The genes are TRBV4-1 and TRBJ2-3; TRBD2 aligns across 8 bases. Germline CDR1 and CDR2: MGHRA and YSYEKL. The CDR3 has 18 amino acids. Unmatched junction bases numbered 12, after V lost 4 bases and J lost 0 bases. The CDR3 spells CASSPRTLAAGSTDTQYF. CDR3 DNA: TGCGCCAGCAGCCCCCGAACACTAGCGGCAGGAAGCACAGATACGCAGTATTTT.

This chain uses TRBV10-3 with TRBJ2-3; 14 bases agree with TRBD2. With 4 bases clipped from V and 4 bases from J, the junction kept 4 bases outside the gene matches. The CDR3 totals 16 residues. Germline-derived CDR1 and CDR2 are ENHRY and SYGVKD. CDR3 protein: CAISAGLAGGPDTQYF. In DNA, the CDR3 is TGTGCCATCAGTGCCGGACTAGCGGGGGGCCCAGATACGCAGTATTTT.

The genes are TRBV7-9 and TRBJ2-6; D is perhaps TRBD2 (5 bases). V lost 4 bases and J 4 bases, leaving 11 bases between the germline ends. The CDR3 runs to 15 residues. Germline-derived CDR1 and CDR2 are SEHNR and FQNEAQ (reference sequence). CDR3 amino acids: CASSSTRGGANVLTF. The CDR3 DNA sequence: TGTGCCAGCAGCTCCACTCGAGGGGGGGCCAACGTCCTGACTTTC. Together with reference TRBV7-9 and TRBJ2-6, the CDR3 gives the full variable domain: DTGVSQNPRHKITKRGQNVTFRCDPISEHNRLYWYRQTLGQGPEFLTYFQNEAQLEKSRLLSDRFSAERPKGSFSTLEIQRTEQGDSAMYLCASSSTRGGANVLTFGAGSRLTVL.

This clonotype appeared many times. CDR3 nucleotide sequence: TGCAGTGCTAATCTCGAGAAGAGACTAGCGGGACTCCTAAGCTCCTACAATGAGCAGTTCTTC. Protein sequence: CSANLEKRLAGLLSSYNEQFF. The genes are TRBV20-1 and TRBJ2-1, with 11 bases identical to TRBD2. The germline CDR1 and CDR2 sequences are DFQATT and SNEGSKA (reference sequence). The CDR3 contains 21 residues. The V and J ends lost 4 bases and 0 bases, in that order; junction bases with no gene match: 20.

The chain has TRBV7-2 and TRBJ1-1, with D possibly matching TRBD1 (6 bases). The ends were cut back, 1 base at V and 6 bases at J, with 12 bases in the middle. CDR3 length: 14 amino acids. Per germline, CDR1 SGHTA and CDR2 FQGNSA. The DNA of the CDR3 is TGTGCCAGCAGCTTAGGTCGGGGGGGCCCTGAAGCTTTCTTT. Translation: CASSLGRGGPEAFF.

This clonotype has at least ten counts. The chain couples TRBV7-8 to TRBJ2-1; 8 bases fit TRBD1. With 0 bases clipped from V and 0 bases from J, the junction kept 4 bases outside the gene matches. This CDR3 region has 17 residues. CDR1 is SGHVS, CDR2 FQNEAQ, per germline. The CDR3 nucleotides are TGTGCCAGCAGCTTAGCCCACAGGGGGACCTCCTACAATGAGCAGTTCTTC. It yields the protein CASSLAHRGTSYNEQFF. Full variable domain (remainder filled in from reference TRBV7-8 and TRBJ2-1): GAGVSQSPRYKVAKRGQDVALRCDPISGHVSLFWYQQALGQGPEFLTYFQNEAQLDKSGLPSDRFFAERPEGSVSTLKIQRTQQEDSAVYLCASSLAHRGTSYNEQFFGPGTRLTVL.

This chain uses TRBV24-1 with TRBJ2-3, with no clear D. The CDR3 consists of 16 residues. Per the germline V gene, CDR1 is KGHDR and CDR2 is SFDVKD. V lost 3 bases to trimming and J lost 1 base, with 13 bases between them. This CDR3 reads CATSDVAEIGTDTQYF. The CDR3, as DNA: TGTGCCACCAGTGATGTCGCGGAGATAGGCACAGATACGCAGTATTTT.

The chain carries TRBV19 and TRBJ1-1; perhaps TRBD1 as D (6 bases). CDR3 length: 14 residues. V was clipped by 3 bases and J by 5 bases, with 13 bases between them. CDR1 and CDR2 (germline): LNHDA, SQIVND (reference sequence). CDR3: CASSIGGSRTEAFF. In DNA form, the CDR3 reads TGTGCCAGTAGTATCGGGGGCAGTCGGACTGAAGCTTTCTTT.

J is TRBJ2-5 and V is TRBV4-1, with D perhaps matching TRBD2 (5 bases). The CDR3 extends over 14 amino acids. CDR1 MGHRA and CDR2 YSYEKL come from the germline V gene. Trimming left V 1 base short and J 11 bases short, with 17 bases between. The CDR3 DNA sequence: TGCGCCAGCAGCCAAGTCTATAAGGTGGAGGAGCAGTACTTC. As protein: CASSQVYKVEEQYF.

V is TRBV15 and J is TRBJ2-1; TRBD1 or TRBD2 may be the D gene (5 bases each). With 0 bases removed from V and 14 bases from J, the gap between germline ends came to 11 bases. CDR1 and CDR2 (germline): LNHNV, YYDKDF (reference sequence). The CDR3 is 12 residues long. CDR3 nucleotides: TGTGCCACCAGCAGAGACGGGGCAGGGAAGTTCTTC. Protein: CATSRDGAGKFF.

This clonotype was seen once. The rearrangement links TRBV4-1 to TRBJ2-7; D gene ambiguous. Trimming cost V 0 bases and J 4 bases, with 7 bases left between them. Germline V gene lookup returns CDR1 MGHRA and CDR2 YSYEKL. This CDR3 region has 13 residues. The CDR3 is CASSQEPVYEQYF. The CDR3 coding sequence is TGCGCCAGCAGCCAAGAGCCCGTGTACGAGCAGTACTTC.

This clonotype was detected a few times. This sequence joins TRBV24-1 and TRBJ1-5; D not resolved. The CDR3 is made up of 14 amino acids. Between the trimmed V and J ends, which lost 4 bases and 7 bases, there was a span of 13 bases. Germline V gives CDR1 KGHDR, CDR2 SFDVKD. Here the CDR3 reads CATSDPDLSQPQHF. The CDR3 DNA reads TGTGCCACCAGTGACCCCGACCTGTCGCAGCCCCAGCATTTT.

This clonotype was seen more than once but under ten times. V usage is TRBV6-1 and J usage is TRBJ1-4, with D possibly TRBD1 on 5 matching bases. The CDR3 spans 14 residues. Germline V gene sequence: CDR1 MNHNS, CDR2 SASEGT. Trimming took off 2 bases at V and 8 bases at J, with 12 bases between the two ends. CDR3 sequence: CASSEWGTTEKLFF. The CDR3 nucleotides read TGTGCCAGCAGTGAATGGGGGACGACGGAAAAACTGTTTTTT.

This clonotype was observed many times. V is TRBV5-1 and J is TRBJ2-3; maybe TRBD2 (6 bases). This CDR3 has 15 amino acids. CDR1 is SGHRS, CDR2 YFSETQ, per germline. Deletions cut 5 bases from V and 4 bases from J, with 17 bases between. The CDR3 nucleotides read TGCGCCAGCAGGCTTACGGCCGGGGAGGCAGATACGCAGTATTTT. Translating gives CASRLTAGEADTQYF. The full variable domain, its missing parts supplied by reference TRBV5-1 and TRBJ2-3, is KAGVTQTPRYLIKTRGQQVTLSCSPISGHRSVSWYQQTPGQGLQFLFEYFSETQRNKGNFPGRFSGRQFSNSRSEMNVSTLELGDSALYLCASRLTAGEADTQYFGPGTRLTVL.